The 5 T cell receptor beta chains below come from one sample, sequenced in a study of blood T cell repertoires in COVID-19 (dated by TCRdb to the early 2020s). Receptors were amplified or captured by the immunoSEQ multiplex PCR assay. Entries here come from immuneACCESS through TCRdb and include only in-frame sequences with V and J called. Some clones fail to appear in such tables; in the studies checked, an unresolved V gene covers under half of the shortfall, and the cause of the remainder is unknown. The sample data list about 120,000 clones, and around four fifths of these were observed just once. The ten largest clonotypes hold 25% of the sample. Sequenced sample: peripheral blood. The receptors here all came from a human donor in a cohort sampled during active COVID-19.

The chain links TRBV3-1 (or the pseudogene TRBV3-2) to TRBJ2-1; weak D call: TRBD2 (5 bases). Germline V gives CDR1 LGHDT, CDR2 YNNKEL (reference sequence). Trimming took off 4 bases at V and 1 base at J, with 5 bases between the two ends. The CDR3 has 13 amino acids. DNA for the CDR3: TGTGCCAGCAGCCCGGGGTCCTACAATGAGCAGTTCTTC. It is translated as CASSPGSYNEQFF.

The chain combines TRBV20-1 with TRBJ1-3; D is unclear. Germline CDR1 DFQATT, CDR2 SNEGSKA (reference sequence). The CDR3 loop spans 15 amino acids. V shed 3 bases and J shed 2 bases, with 14 bases lying between them. CDR3 protein: CSASSGGGPGNTIYF. The CDR3 DNA reads TGCAGTGCTAGTAGCGGAGGAGGGCCTGGAAACACCATATATTTT.

The rearrangement uses TRBV3-1 (or the pseudogene TRBV3-2) and TRBJ1-5; 9 bases map to TRBD1. This CDR3 region has 17 residues. The germline V gene encodes CDR1 LGHDT and CDR2 YNNKEL (reference sequence). J lost 4 bases, V lost 1 base, and 8 bases had no gene match. The CDR3 spells CASSQGPYGTGNQPQHF. As DNA, the CDR3 is TGTGCCAGCAGCCAAGGCCCTTACGGGACAGGGAATCAGCCCCAGCATTTT.

The CDR3 is CASSSGQGRFTDTQYF. The CDR3 coding sequence is TGTGCCAGTAGTAGTGGACAGGGCCGGTTCACAGATACGCAGTATTTT. The rearrangement uses TRBV19 and TRBJ2-3, with 8 bases lining up with TRBD1. The CDR3 has 16 amino acids. The germline gives CDR1 LNHDA, CDR2 SQIVND (reference sequence). With 4 bases clipped from V and 2 bases from J, the junction kept 8 bases outside the gene matches.

V and J are TRBV9 and TRBJ2-7; 9 nucleotides match TRBD1. CDR3 length: 15 amino acids. V was clipped by 3 bases and J by 8 bases; unmatched bases: 12. Germline V gives CDR1 SGDLS, CDR2 YYNGEE. The CDR3 DNA is TGTGCCAGCAGCGCGAGCGACAGGGGGACTTACCAGCAGTACTTC. It encodes CASSASDRGTYQQYF.